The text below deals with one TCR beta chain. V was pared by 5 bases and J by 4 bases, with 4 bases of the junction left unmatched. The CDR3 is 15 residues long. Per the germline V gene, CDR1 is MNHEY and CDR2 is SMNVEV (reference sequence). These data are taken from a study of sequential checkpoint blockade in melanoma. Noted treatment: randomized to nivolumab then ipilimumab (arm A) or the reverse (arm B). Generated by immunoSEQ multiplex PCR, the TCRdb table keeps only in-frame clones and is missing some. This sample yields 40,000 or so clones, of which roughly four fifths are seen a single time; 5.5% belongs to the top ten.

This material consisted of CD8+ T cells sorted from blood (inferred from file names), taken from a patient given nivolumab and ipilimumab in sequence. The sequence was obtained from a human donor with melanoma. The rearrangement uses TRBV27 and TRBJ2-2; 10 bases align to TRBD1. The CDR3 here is CASSPGQGVTGELFF. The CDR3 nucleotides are TGTGCCAGCAGTCCCGGACAGGGGGTCACCGGGGAGCTGTTTTTT.